A single sample is the source of the 18 T cell receptor beta chains below, sequenced in a study of Ad26.COV2.S vaccination and SARS-CoV-2 variants. Profiled with immunoSEQ multiplex PCR; TCRdb holds only in-frame clones, not every one. The sample lists 300,000 to 400,000 clones, about 86% occurring once. Regarding treatment: roughly 18 received Ad26.COV2.S at low or high dose, single or two shots; about five received placebo; per-sample allocation not given. Samples analyzed were those drawn on day 63 after the first vaccine or placebo injection. The material was peripheral blood, obtained in a trial of Ad26.COV2.S vaccine versus placebo. The receptor source for this set is a person aged 18 to 65 who received the Ad26.COV2.S COVID-19 vaccine or a placebo.

The chain uses TRBV6-5 and TRBJ1-5; D perhaps matches TRBD1 (6 bases). CDR1 and CDR2 from the germline V gene are MNHEY and SVGAGI. The CDR3 loop spans 15 amino acids. V dropped 7 bases and J dropped 9 bases, with 22 bases sitting between them. The CDR3 DNA follows: TGTGCCAGCATCTACCGGGACACGGGTTTTGCGCCCCAGCATTTT. It translates to CASIYRDTGFAPQHF.

V usage is TRBV5-6 and J usage is TRBJ2-3, with TRBD2 identical over 8 bases. Per the germline V gene, CDR1 is SGHDT and CDR2 is YYEEEE. Trimming at V came to 2 bases and at J to 2 bases, leaving 4 bases not matched to a gene. The CDR3 has 15 amino acids. CDR3: CASSLAGALTDTQYF. The CDR3 DNA reads TGTGCCAGCAGCTTAGCGGGGGCCCTCACAGATACGCAGTATTTT.

This clone appeared once. The V gene is TRBV19, the J gene TRBJ1-5; TRBD1 is a possible D gene (6 bases). Germline CDR1 reads LNHDA; CDR2 reads SQIVND (reference sequence). Trimming left V 0 bases short and J 4 bases short, with 13 bases between. The CDR3 has 16 residues. DNA for the CDR3: TGTGCCAGTAGTATAGATCGGGGGGGCCGGAATCAGCCCCAGCATTTT. Translation gives CASSIDRGGRNQPQHF.

The rearrangement links TRBV12-3 or TRBV12-4 to TRBJ2-7; no clear D gene. Trimming shortened V by 7 bases and J by 6 bases, and 16 bases separated the two germline ends. The CDR3 spans 13 residues. CDR3 protein: CASTTLPLGEQYF. The CDR3 region has the DNA TGTGCCAGCACCACTTTACCCCTGGGCGAGCAGTACTTC.

The chain uses TRBV10-2 and TRBJ2-5; D gene unclear. The V end was cut by 6 bases, the J end by 4 bases, with 9 bases between. The germline gives CDR1 WSHSY, CDR2 SAAADI. The CDR3 spans 12 residues. CDR3 nucleotides: TGCGCCAGCAGGAAGAACCTAGAGACCCAGTACTTC. Its translation: CASRKNLETQYF.

V and J are TRBV10-3 and TRBJ2-2; tentatively, D is TRBD1 or TRBD2 (6 bases each). This CDR3 is 15 amino acids long. The V gene's germline CDR1 is ENHRY and CDR2 SYGVKD. Trimming stripped 7 bases from V and 3 bases from J, with 15 bases between. The CDR3 DNA reads TGTGCCATCAACAAAGGGGGGATACACACCGGGGAGCTGTTTTTT. Its protein product is CAINKGGIHTGELFF.

The chain carries TRBV9 and TRBJ1-1; D possibly corresponds to TRBD1 (6 bases). Germline loops: CDR1 SGDLS, CDR2 YYNGEE. There are 16 residues in the CDR3. Trimming removed 0 bases at V and 4 bases at J, with 16 bases between. The CDR3 region is CASSVVPRAGATEAFF. The CDR3 DNA sequence: TGTGCCAGCAGCGTAGTTCCGCGGGCAGGGGCCACTGAAGCTTTCTTT. Supplemented by reference TRBV9 and TRBJ1-1, the full variable domain reads DSGVTQTPKHLITATGQRVTLRCSPRSGDLSVYWYQQSLDQGLQFLIQYYNGEERAKGNILERFSAQQFPDLHSELNLSSLELGDSALYFCASSVVPRAGATEAFFGQGTRLTVV.

CDR3: CASSFTAGGREAFF. CDR3 coding DNA: TGTGCCAGCAGCTTCACCGCGGGGGGGCGTGAAGCTTTCTTT. The rearrangement joins TRBV11-2 to TRBJ1-1; a weak D match, TRBD1 (6 bases). The germline V gene encodes CDR1 SGHAT and CDR2 FQNNGV. The CDR3 has 14 residues. V was trimmed by 3 bases and J by 7 bases, leaving 15 bases between them.

This clone was observed a few times. The chain joins TRBV7-9 to TRBJ1-3; no clear D gene. The germline V gene encodes CDR1 SEHNR and CDR2 FQNEAQ (reference sequence). The CDR3 consists of 16 residues. V lost 5 bases and J lost 0, with 14 bases in between. The chain's CDR3 is CASSPKWRLSGNTIYF. The DNA of the CDR3 is TGTGCCAGCAGCCCAAAGTGGCGCCTCTCTGGAAACACCATATATTTT.

The gene calls are TRBV19 and TRBJ2-5; TRBD1 or TRBD2 may be the D gene (5 bases each). V was shortened by 2 bases and J by 5 bases, with 9 bases between the two germline ends. CDR3 length: 13 residues. CDR1 LNHDA and CDR2 SQIVND come from the germline V gene (reference sequence). CDR3 coding DNA: TGTGCCAGTAGTATACAGGGAGAGGAGACCCAGTACTTC. Encoded protein: CASSIQGEETQYF.

V usage is TRBV6-2 or TRBV6-3 and J usage is TRBJ2-7; D might be TRBD2 (7 bases). V dropped 6 bases and J dropped 4 bases, with 16 bases sitting between them. The CDR3 is 14 residues long. Germline V CDR1 and CDR2: MNHEY, SVGEGT. Here the CDR3 DNA reads TGTGCCAGCAGCCCCGGGGGGCTAGTTTACGAGCAGTACTTC. It translates to CASSPGGLVYEQYF.

The chain couples TRBV29-1 to TRBJ1-5, with 7 positions matching TRBD1. After removal of 6 bases from V and 4 bases from J, the junction contained 18 bases not matched to a gene. The CDR3 sequence is 17 residues long. Per the germline V gene, CDR1 is SQVTM and CDR2 is ANQGSEA. Here the CDR3 DNA reads TGCAGCGTAGAGGGACAGTCGGCCCCTGTATCAAATCAGCCCCAGCATTTT. Translation: CSVEGQSAPVSNQPQHF.

The V and J genes are TRBV5-4 and TRBJ1-3, with D tentatively TRBD1 (5 bases). The V gene lost 4 bases and the J gene lost 0 bases, with 20 bases spanning the gap. The CDR3 is 18 residues long. Looked up from germline, CDR1 is SGHNT and CDR2 is YYREEE (reference sequence). CDR3: CASSDPYSGGRSGNTIYF. The CDR3 DNA sequence: TGTGCCAGCAGCGATCCTTACTCGGGGGGTCGCTCTGGAAACACCATATATTTT.

This clone was observed a few times. The chain carries TRBV6-5 and TRBJ1-1; D unresolved. The CDR3 runs 12 residues. With 4 bases removed from V and 0 bases from J, the gap between germline ends came to 3 bases. CDR1 is MNHEY, CDR2 SVGAGI, per germline. CDR3 in amino acids: CASSSVNTEAFF. In DNA, the CDR3 is TGTGCCAGCAGTTCGGTGAACACTGAAGCTTTCTTT.

This clone has a handful of counts. The rearrangement joins TRBV5-1 to TRBJ1-5, with TRBD1 matching over 7 bases. The CDR3 is made up of 11 amino acids. The germline V gene has CDR1 SGHRS and CDR2 YFSETQ. Trimming took 4 bases from V and 13 from J; bases not matched to a gene: 5. The CDR3 reads CASSPDRQQHF. CDR3 bases: TGCGCCAGCAGCCCGGACAGGCAACAGCATTTT.

This chain joins TRBV24-1 and TRBJ2-1, with a possible D match to TRBD2 (6 bases). CDR1 KGHDR and CDR2 SFDVKD come from the germline V gene. Trimming shortened V by 5 bases and J by 8 bases, and 24 bases separated the two germline ends. The CDR3 totals 17 residues. The CDR3 region is CATSAIPEGRRIYEQFF. In nucleotides, the CDR3 is TGTGCCACCAGTGCCATCCCGGAGGGGAGAAGGATCTATGAGCAGTTCTTC.

CDR3 loop: CASSFSPPQIYGYTF. The CDR3, as DNA: TGTGCCAGCAGCTTTTCCCCACCTCAGATCTATGGCTACACCTTC. The genes are TRBV5-5 and TRBJ1-2; no clear D gene. The germline CDR1 and CDR2 sequences are SGHKS and YYEKEE (reference sequence). The V end was cut by 2 bases, the J end by 4 bases, with 15 bases between. CDR3 size: 15 residues.

This chain's CDR3 is CASSKSGRATGELFF. The CDR3 nucleotides are TGTGCCAGCAGTAAAAGCGGGAGAGCTACCGGGGAGCTGTTTTTT. The rearrangement links TRBV27 to TRBJ2-2, with 8 positions matching TRBD2. The CDR3 is 15 residues long. The J segment lost 5 bases and the V segment lost 5 bases, leaving 7 bases of the junction unmatched. Germline CDR1 reads MNHEY; CDR2 reads SMNVEV (reference sequence).